This T cell receptor (beta chain) was captured in a study of shared clonotypes between healthy human individuals. Study observations and caveats: Depth of sequencing was expected to influence donor clonotype sharing.

TCRdb's copy holds only in-frame clones and misses some; the assay was immunoSEQ multiplex PCR. The sample has approximately 1,000,000 clones, 60% to 80% seen once. The CDR3 is 13 amino acids. CDR1 SNHLY and CDR2 FYNNEI come from the germline V gene. V dropped 8 bases and J dropped 1 base, with 9 bases sitting between them. Every one of the donors was a Caucasian adult that lived in Nashville, Tennessee. It was into CD45RA+ naive and CD45RA-negative memory subsets that the CD4+ cells were split. This clone was recorded only once. Its antigen remains unknown. This sequence originates from a man younger than 35 in good health. Some clones in this sample may be carry-over from other donors' samples. The specimen sequenced was memory CD4+ T cells from PBMCs. The subset was: CD45RA-negative fraction. The gene calls are TRBV2 and TRBJ2-1; TRBD1 might be the D (6 bases). The CDR3 loop reads CASGGQSYNEQFF. CDR3 DNA: TGTGCCAGCGGCGGACAGTCCTACAATGAGCAGTTCTTC.